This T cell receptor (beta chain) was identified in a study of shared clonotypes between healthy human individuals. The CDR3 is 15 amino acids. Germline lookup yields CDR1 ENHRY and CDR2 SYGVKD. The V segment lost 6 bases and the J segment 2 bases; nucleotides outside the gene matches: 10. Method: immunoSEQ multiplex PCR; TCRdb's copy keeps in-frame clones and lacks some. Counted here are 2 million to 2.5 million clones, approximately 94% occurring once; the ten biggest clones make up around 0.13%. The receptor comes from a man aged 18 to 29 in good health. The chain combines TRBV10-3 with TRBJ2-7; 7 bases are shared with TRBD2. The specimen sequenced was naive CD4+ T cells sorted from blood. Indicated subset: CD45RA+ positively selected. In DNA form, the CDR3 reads TGTGCCATCAGGGACCTGGAGCGGGGTACCTACGAGCAGTACTTC. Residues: CAIRDLERGTYEQYF.